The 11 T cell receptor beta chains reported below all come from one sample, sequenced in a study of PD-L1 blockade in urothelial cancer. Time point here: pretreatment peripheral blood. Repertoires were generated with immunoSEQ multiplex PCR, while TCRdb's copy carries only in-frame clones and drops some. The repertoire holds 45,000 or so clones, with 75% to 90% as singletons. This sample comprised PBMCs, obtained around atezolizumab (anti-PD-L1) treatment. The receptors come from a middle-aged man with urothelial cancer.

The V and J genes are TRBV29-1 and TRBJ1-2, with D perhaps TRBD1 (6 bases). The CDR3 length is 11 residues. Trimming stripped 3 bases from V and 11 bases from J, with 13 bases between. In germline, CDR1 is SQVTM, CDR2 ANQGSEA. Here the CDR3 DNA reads TGCAGCGTTGATGACTACAGGGCTTACACCTTC. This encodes CSVDDYRAYTF.

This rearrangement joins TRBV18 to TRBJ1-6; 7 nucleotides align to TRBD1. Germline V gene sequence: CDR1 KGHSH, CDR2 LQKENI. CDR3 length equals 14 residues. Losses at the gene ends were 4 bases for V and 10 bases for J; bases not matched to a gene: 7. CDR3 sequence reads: CASSRTGERSPLHF. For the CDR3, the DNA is TGTGCCAGCTCACGTACAGGGGAACGGTCACCCCTCCACTTT.

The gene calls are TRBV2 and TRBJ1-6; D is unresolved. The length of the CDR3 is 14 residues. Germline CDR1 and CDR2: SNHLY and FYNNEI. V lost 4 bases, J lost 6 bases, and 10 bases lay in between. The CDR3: CASSVPVRNSPLHF. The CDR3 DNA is TGTGCCAGCAGTGTCCCGGTCCGTAATTCACCCCTCCACTTT.

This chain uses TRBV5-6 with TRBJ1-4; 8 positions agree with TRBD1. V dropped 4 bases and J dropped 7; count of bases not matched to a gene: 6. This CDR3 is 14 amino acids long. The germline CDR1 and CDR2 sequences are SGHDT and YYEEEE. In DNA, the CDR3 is TGTGCCAGCAGCCAGGGACAGGTTGGTGAAAAACTGTTTTTT. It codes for CASSQGQVGEKLFF.

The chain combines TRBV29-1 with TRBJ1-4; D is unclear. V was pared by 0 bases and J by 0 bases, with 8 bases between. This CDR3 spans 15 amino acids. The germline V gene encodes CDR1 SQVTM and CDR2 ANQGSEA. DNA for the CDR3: TGCAGCGTTGAAGATCCCCTTGCAACTAATGAAAAACTGTTTTTT. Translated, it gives CSVEDPLATNEKLFF.

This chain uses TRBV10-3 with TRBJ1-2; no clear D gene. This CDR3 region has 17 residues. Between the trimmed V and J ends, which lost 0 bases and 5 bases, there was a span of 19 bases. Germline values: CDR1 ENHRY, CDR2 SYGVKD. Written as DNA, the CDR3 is TGTGCCATCAGTGAGTCGACTCTGATATCATCCGGGTATGGCTACACCTTC. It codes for CAISESTLISSGYGYTF.

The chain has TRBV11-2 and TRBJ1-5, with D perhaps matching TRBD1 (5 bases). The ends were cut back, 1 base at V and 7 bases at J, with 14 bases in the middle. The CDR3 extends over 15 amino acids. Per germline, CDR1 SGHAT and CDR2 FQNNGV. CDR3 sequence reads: CASSLGSGNSQPQHF. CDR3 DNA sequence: TGTGCCAGCAGCTTAGGGTCAGGGAATAGCCAGCCCCAGCATTTT.

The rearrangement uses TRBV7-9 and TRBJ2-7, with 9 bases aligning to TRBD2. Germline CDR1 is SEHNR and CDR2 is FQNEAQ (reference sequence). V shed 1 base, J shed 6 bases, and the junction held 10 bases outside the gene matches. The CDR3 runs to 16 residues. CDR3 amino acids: CASSLEGAVAGAEQYV. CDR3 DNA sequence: TGTGCCAGCAGCTTAGAGGGGGCGGTAGCGGGGGCCGAGCAGTACGTC.

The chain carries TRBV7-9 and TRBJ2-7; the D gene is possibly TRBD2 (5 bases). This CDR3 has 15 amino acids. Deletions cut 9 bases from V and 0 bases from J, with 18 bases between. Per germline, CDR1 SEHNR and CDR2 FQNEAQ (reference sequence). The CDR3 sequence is CARMPTVGSSYEQYV. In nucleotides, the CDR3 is TGTGCCAGGATGCCTACAGTGGGGAGCTCCTACGAGCAGTACGTC.

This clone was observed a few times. For the CDR3, the DNA is TGTGCCAGCAGCTTCGGCGGGCACTACGAGCAGTACTTC. It specifies CASSFGGHYEQYF. This rearrangement joins TRBV11-3 to TRBJ2-7; D perhaps matches TRBD2 (5 bases). V lost 3 bases and J 3 bases, leaving 9 bases between the germline ends. CDR1 is SGHNT and CDR2 is YENEEA in the germline V gene. The length of the CDR3 is 13 residues.

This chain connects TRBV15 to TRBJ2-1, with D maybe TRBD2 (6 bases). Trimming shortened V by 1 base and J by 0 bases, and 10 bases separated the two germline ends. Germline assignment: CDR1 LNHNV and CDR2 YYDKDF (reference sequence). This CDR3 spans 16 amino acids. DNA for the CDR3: TGTGCCACCAGCAGAGCCGGAGGGAGCTCCTACAATGAGCAGTTCTTC. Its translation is CATSRAGGSSYNEQFF.